This entry lists 21 T cell receptor beta chains sequenced from one sample in a study of shared clonotypes between healthy human individuals (dated by TCRdb to about 2020). Preparation of the library involved the immunoSEQ multiplex PCR assay. The table was pulled from immuneACCESS by TCRdb, which kept in-frame rearrangements only. Such tables lose some clones; where checked, under half of the loss comes from unresolved V genes, and the rest has no known cause. The sample records roughly 520,000 clones, about 96% of which are singletons. The top ten constitute about 0.064% of the sample. The sequenced sample was naive CD4+ T cells sorted from blood. Per the publication, the cell subset or site label means: CD45RA+ positively selected. These receptors were obtained from a woman in her 30s in good health.

Only one count was recorded for this clone. The gene calls are TRBV11-3 and TRBJ1-3; no clear D. Germline V gene lookup returns CDR1 SGHNT and CDR2 YENEEA. The CDR3 is 15 residues long. V shed 1 base and J shed 3 bases, with 10 bases lying between them. This CDR3 is CASSLGAGVGNTIYF. DNA of the CDR3: TGTGCCAGCAGCTTAGGTGCCGGGGTTGGAAACACCATATATTTT.

The rearrangement joins TRBV14 to TRBJ2-7; 15 bases match TRBD2. CDR3 length: 18 residues. Germline-derived CDR1 and CDR2 are SGHDN and FVKESK. The trim removed 4 bases at V and 2 bases at J, leaving 9 bases unmatched. In nucleotides, the CDR3 is TGTGCCAGCAGCCTCAGAACCGGGACTAGCGGGAGGCCCTACGAGCAGTACTTC. Translation: CASSLRTGTSGRPYEQYF.

V is TRBV7-8 and J is TRBJ2-2; D gene uncertain. V dropped 5 bases and J dropped 1 base, with 2 bases sitting between them. Looked up from germline, CDR1 is SGHVS and CDR2 is FQNEAQ. CDR3 length: 12 amino acids. Here the CDR3 DNA reads TGTGCCAGCAGCCTGAACACCGGGGAGCTGTTTTTT. Protein product: CASSLNTGELFF.

V gene TRBV14 combines with J gene TRBJ2-3; a weak D match, TRBD1 (6 bases). Between the trimmed V and J ends, which lost 0 bases and 0 bases, there was a span of 13 bases. The CDR3 extends over 17 amino acids. CDR1 and CDR2 (germline): SGHDN, FVKESK. CDR3 in DNA: TGTGCCAGCAGCCAAGATCTCAGGGGATATAGCACAGATACGCAGTATTTT. Translation: CASSQDLRGYSTDTQYF.

The rearrangement uses TRBV9 and TRBJ2-5, with 8 bases matching TRBD2. Unmatched junction bases numbered 7, after V lost 2 bases and J lost 4 bases. This CDR3 contains 15 residues. In germline, CDR1 is SGDLS, CDR2 YYNGEE. CDR3 coding DNA: TGTGCCAGCAGCGTGGACGGAGCGGGAGTAGAGACCCAGTACTTC. Its translation is CASSVDGAGVETQYF.

The J gene is TRBJ2-2, the V gene TRBV7-6; D may match TRBD1 or TRBD2 (5 bases each). Germline V gene sequence: CDR1 SGHVS, CDR2 FNYEAQ. The CDR3 has 15 residues. V lost 5 bases to trimming and J lost 5 bases, with 15 bases between them. CDR3 loop: CASSTGTLGTGELFF. CDR3 nucleotide sequence: TGTGCCAGCAGCACCGGGACCCTTGGGACCGGGGAGCTGTTTTTT. The complete variable domain, with remaining parts taken from reference TRBV7-6 and TRBJ2-2, reads GAGVSQSPRYKVTKRGQDVALRCDPISGHVSLYWYRQALGQGPEFLTYFNYEAQQDKSGLPNDRFSAERPEGSISTLTIQRTEQRDSAMYRCASSTGTLGTGELFFGEGSRLTVL.

This chain uses TRBV9 with TRBJ2-2, with D unresolved. The V gene lost 1 base and the J gene lost 6 bases, with 4 bases spanning the gap. The germline gives CDR1 SGDLS, CDR2 YYNGEE. The CDR3 has 12 residues. CDR3 sequence: CASSVIAGELFF. CDR3 nucleotides: TGTGCCAGCAGCGTAATTGCCGGGGAGCTGTTTTTT.

The V and J genes are TRBV5-1 and TRBJ1-1; a possible D gene is TRBD1 (6 bases). The CDR3 is 16 amino acids. Trimming shortened V by 3 bases and J by 0 bases, and 15 bases separated the two germline ends. Germline-derived CDR1 and CDR2 are SGHRS and YFSETQ. In DNA form, the CDR3 reads TGCGCCAGCAGCTCCCTTGGGACACCTATGAACACTGAAGCTTTCTTT. Encoded protein: CASSSLGTPMNTEAFF.

This clone is a singleton in its sample. The chain is built from TRBV5-6 and TRBJ2-2, with 10 bases matching TRBD2. CDR3 length equals 18 residues. CDR1 is SGHDT and CDR2 is YYEEEE in the germline V gene. V was pared by 5 bases and J by 9 bases, with 19 bases of the junction left unmatched. The CDR3 region is CASRREREGPHRVRELFF. CDR3 nucleotides: TGTGCCAGCAGACGGGAGCGGGAGGGCCCCCACCGTGTGAGGGAGCTGTTTTTT.

The CDR3 DNA follows: TGTGCCAGCAGCCCCGCAATTGCCCGACTAGCGAATGAGCAGTTCTTC. Protein product: CASSPAIARLANEQFF. The J gene is TRBJ2-1, the V gene TRBV7-3; 8 bases line up with TRBD2. V shed 5 bases and J 7 bases; nucleotides not matched to a gene: 13. The V gene's germline CDR1 is SGHTA and CDR2 FQGTGA. This CDR3 spans 16 amino acids.

J is TRBJ2-3 and V is TRBV5-1, with 7 bases lining up with TRBD1. The CDR3 is made up of 15 amino acids. CDR1 is SGHRS and CDR2 is YFSETQ in the germline V gene. The V and J ends lost 0 bases and 4 bases, in that order; junction bases with no gene match: 5. The DNA of the CDR3 is TGCGCCAGCAGCTTGGGGGGACAGCCCCCAGATACGCAGTATTTT. Translation: CASSLGGQPPDTQYF.

The chain carries TRBV5-1 and TRBJ2-2, with 15 bases identical to TRBD2. This CDR3 has 18 residues. The germline gives CDR1 SGHRS, CDR2 YFSETQ. The ends lost 4 bases at V and 1 base at J; junction bases unmatched: 5. The CDR3 region has the DNA TGCGCCAGCAGCCTGGGACTAGCGGGAGGCCTGAACACCGGGGAGCTGTTTTTT. Its translation is CASSLGLAGGLNTGELFF.

This chain uses TRBV6-6 with TRBJ1-5; D is uncertain. Trimming shortened V by 8 bases and J by 0 bases, and 14 bases separated the two germline ends. The V gene's germline CDR1 is MNHNY and CDR2 SVGAGI (reference sequence). The CDR3 length is 15 residues. The CDR3 coding sequence is TGTGCCAGCGGTCGGGCAGACGATAGCAATCAGCCCCAGCATTTT. Translating it yields CASGRADDSNQPQHF.

This clone was seen more than once but under ten times. The chain recombines TRBV7-2 with TRBJ1-4; D is possibly TRBD1 (6 bases). V was cut by 5 bases and J by 5 bases, with 21 bases left in between. This CDR3 has 17 residues. CDR1 is SGHTA, CDR2 FQGNSA, per germline. As DNA, the CDR3 is TGTGCCAGCAGCGGCACAGGGATGCGGGGGGTAAATGAAAAACTGTTTTTT. Amino acids: CASSGTGMRGVNEKLFF. Drawing the rest from reference TRBV7-2 and TRBJ1-4, the complete variable domain is GAGVSQSPSNKVTEKGKDVELRCDPISGHTALYWYRQSLGQGLEFLIYFQGNSAPDKSGLPSDRFSAERTGGSVSTLTIQRTQQEDSAVYLCASSGTGMRGVNEKLFFGSGTQLSVL.

The rearrangement links TRBV7-2 to TRBJ1-5; possible D gene TRBD1, 5 bases. V was pared by 5 bases and J by 2 bases, with 13 bases between. The CDR3 is 15 residues long. The germline gives CDR1 SGHTA, CDR2 FQGNSA. The chain's CDR3 is CASSPGLVGNQPQHF. The DNA of the CDR3 is TGTGCCAGCAGCCCAGGGCTGGTGGGCAATCAGCCCCAGCATTTT.

The rearrangement uses TRBV9 and TRBJ1-3; maybe TRBD1 (5 bases). Trimming stripped 2 bases from V and 0 bases from J, with 9 bases between. The CDR3 is 15 residues long. Per germline, CDR1 SGDLS and CDR2 YYNGEE. The CDR3 loop reads CASSVGDYSGNTIYF. The CDR3 DNA follows: TGTGCCAGCAGCGTCGGGGACTACTCTGGAAACACCATATATTTT. The complete variable domain, with remaining parts taken from reference TRBV9 and TRBJ1-3, reads DSGVTQTPKHLITATGQRVTLRCSPRSGDLSVYWYQQSLDQGLQFLIQYYNGEERAKGNILERFSAQQFPDLHSELNLSSLELGDSALYFCASSVGDYSGNTIYFGEGSWLTVV.

The V and J genes are TRBV14 and TRBJ2-3, with TRBD2 matching 8 bases. After removal of 2 bases from V and 6 bases from J, the junction contained 4 bases not matched to a gene. The germline V gene encodes CDR1 SGHDN and CDR2 FVKESK. CDR3 length equals 14 residues. The CDR3 DNA follows: TGTGCCAGCAGCCAAATAGCGGGACACGATACGCAGTATTTT. Residues: CASSQIAGHDTQYF.

The rearrangement links TRBV9 to TRBJ2-7; 11 bases map to TRBD2. The trim removed 4 bases at V and 4 bases at J, leaving 10 bases unmatched. Germline-derived CDR1 and CDR2 are SGDLS and YYNGEE. The CDR3 is 16 amino acids. The CDR3 DNA follows: TGTGCCAGCAGCCCTGTAGGGGGGACTAGCGGATACGAGCAGTACTTC. Translation gives CASSPVGGTSGYEQYF.

The rearrangement uses TRBV11-3 and TRBJ2-7; TRBD1 matches at 9 bases. CDR1 and CDR2 from the germline V gene are SGHNT and YENEEA. The CDR3 is made up of 15 amino acids. With 5 bases clipped from V and 3 bases from J, the junction kept 8 bases outside the gene matches. This CDR3 reads CASSARTGENYEQYF. In DNA form, the CDR3 reads TGTGCCAGCAGCGCCCGGACAGGGGAGAACTACGAGCAGTACTTC.

The chain employs TRBV6-6 and TRBJ2-1, with 11 bases matching TRBD2. The CDR3 length is 15 residues. CDR1 MNHNY and CDR2 SVGAGI come from the germline V gene (reference sequence). V dropped 6 bases and J dropped 9; count of bases not matched to a gene: 10. The CDR3 bases are TGTGCCAGCAGCCTCATAGCGGGAGGGCCGCGTGAGCAGTTCTTC. As protein: CASSLIAGGPREQFF.

The chain links TRBV19 to TRBJ1-1; D not resolved. The CDR3 contains 14 residues. Germline V CDR1 and CDR2: LNHDA, SQIVND (reference sequence). V lost 0 bases, J lost 10 bases, and 15 bases lay in between. CDR3 protein: CASSIDRGIQVAFF. The CDR3 region has the DNA TGTGCCAGTAGTATAGATCGAGGTATCCAAGTAGCTTTCTTT.